A selection of T cell receptor beta chains follows, all from one sample in a study of T cell changes during pregnancy in multiple sclerosis. Assay used: immunoSEQ multiplex PCR; TCRdb lists only in-frame clones, some missing. The table records over 45,000 clones, 92% of them present only once. The sample in question was peripheral blood, obtained in the third trimester of pregnancy. The receptors here all came from a female donor in good health, enrolled as a control in a pregnancy study. CDR3s leave out the opening cysteine and the closing phenylalanine or tryptophan.

v_call	cdr3_length	j_call	cdr3_aa
TRBV28	12	TRBJ1-5	ASSLTGTGRPQH
TRBV29-1	12	TRBJ1-2	SAAPQGISGGYT
TRBV27	14	TRBJ2-1	ASSLFSREPRNEQF
TRBV4-1	12	TRBJ1-5	ASSLDNSNQPQH
TRBV12-5	13	TRBJ2-6	ASGPQGQGANVLT
TRBV4-1	14	TRBJ1-6	ASSQDPGQINSPLH
TRBV7-2	13	TRBJ1-1	ASSLLQGISTEAF
TRBV19	11	TRBJ1-1	ASSIWGDTEAF
TRBV21-1	11	TRBJ2-5	ARRTGGGETQY
TRBV7-2	14	TRBJ2-3	ASSLVGGAMTDTQY
TRBV7-3	15	TRBJ2-1	ASSLTGGASSYNEQF
TRBV10-3	13	TRBJ1-3	AISIQGSSGNTIY
TRBV5-1	14	TRBJ2-3	ASSFIAGDSTDTQY
TRBV19	14	TRBJ2-1	ASSPIRSGRGNEQF
TRBV7-8	11	TRBJ1-4	ASSLAGGEKLF
TRBV27	13	TRBJ1-1	ASSLSQGWNTEAF
TRBV30	11	TRBJ1-6	ACKFPGDSPLH
TRBV5-4	12	TRBJ2-3	ASSPMGGADTQY
TRBV4-2	12	TRBJ1-2	ASSQGPTDYGYT
TRBV5-4	14	TRBJ1-2	ASSRPPRDRDYGYT
TRBV10-3	12	TRBJ1-1	AISGQGLNTEAF
TRBV28	16	TRBJ2-2	ASSEAFGTSGSLGELF
TRBV7-2	12	TRBJ2-7	ASSLLTGADEQY
TRBV20-1	8	TRBJ2-1	SALYNEQF
TRBV7-2	13	TRBJ1-1	ASSFGPQRSTEAF
TRBV6-5	14	TRBJ1-5	ASSYKGQGDNQPQH
TRBV28	11	TRBJ1-5	ASTLSGNQPQH
TRBV6-5	13	TRBJ1-5	ASRAQGLGNQPQH
TRBV9	13	TRBJ2-5	ASSPGTPRQETQY
TRBV6-5	13	TRBJ1-5	ASSWDRGGNQPQH
TRBV28	11	TRBJ1-1	ASSLRGLRTAF
TRBV18	13	TRBJ1-3	ASSPQSGTGNTIY
TRBV27	12	TRBJ2-2	ASRGQLNTGELF
TRBV9	12	TRBJ2-7	ASSVVAGSYEQY
TRBV5-1	11	TRBJ2-7	ASSRSEAYEQY
TRBV11-2	14	TRBJ1-2	ASSPVGGTGDYGYT
TRBV19	10	TRBJ1-6	ASSAGDSPLH
TRBV28	12	TRBJ2-7	ASSHLGGLNEQY
TRBV4-2	12	TRBJ2-1	ARRPGQGYNEQF
TRBV28	11	TRBJ2-7	ASSLLEDYEQY
TRBV7-9	14	TRBJ2-1	ASRNLYRTGINEQF
TRBV6-6	11	TRBJ1-1	ASSYTVNTEAF
TRBV6-4	12	TRBJ2-2	ASSVNSNTGELF
TRBV6-5	13	TRBJ2-5	ASSSPPGLQETQY
TRBV14	13	TRBJ2-7	ASSLARGLSYEQY
TRBV6-5	12	TRBJ1-4	ASRGAGTNEKLF
TRBV25-1	11	TRBJ1-1	ASRETGNTEAF
TRBV19	13	TRBJ1-2	ASSPQGQGNYGYT